The source of this TCR beta chain is a study of OX40 agonist ivuxolimab in advanced cancers. Regarding the study as a whole: Within 6 weeks, CD4+ and CD8+ blood T cells expanded clonally at 0.1 to 3.0 mg/kg.

Germline V gene data show CDR1 as SGHVS and CDR2 as FQNEAQ. CDR3 length: 18 residues. V gave up 5 bases and J gave up 4 bases; unmatched junction bases: 17. Produced via immunoSEQ multiplex PCR; TCRdb's table is partial and in-frame only. This sample has tens of thousands of clones; 89% occur once, and the top ten carry over 0.35%. In the case of this clone: Its antigen is as yet unknown.

With autoimmune disease history or systemic immunosuppression, patients were excluded. Collection of blood occurred at baseline, at cycle 4 day 1, and at cycle 7 day 1. The rearrangement uses TRBV7-8 and TRBJ2-1; 7 bases are a match to TRBD2. This clonotype originated in an adult with an advanced solid tumor such as melanoma, head and neck, liver or kidney cancer. Sequences were derived from CD4+ or CD8+ T cells sorted from blood, sampled in a trial of the OX40 agonist ivuxolimab. The CDR3, as DNA: TGTGCCAGCAGCCCATCAATGGCCCAAGCGGGGAGTTACAATGAGCAGTTCTTC. Encoded protein: CASSPSMAQAGSYNEQFF. Full variable domain (remainder filled in from reference TRBV7-8 and TRBJ2-1): GAGVSQSPRYKVAKRGQDVALRCDPISGHVSLFWYQQALGQGPEFLTYFQNEAQLDKSGLPSDRFFAERPEGSVSTLKIQRTQQEDSAVYLCASSPSMAQAGSYNEQFFGPGTRLTVL.